Detailed here is one T cell receptor (beta chain). Its antigen remains undetermined. Base qualities are missing; no much larger clone stands one base away. This specimen belongs to a study of post-analysis software for immune sequencing data (dated by TCRdb to about 2015). About the study as a whole: Recorded disease courses included relapsing-remitting, secondary progressive and progressive-relapsing multiple sclerosis, with some patients lacking subtype annotation. Patient repertoires were compared against roughly 12 previously published healthy control repertoires from donors aged about 6 to 27 years. A subset of samples was prepared in parallel using single-end sample barcoding, then pooled and co-amplified after Illumina adapter ligation.

CDR1 and CDR2, per the germline V gene, are SGHRS and YFSETQ. From the cysteine up to the phenylalanine, the CDR3 has a length of 16 residues. Just the 48-base CDR3 DNA is kept, in frame starting at base 1. V and J lose 3 bases and 5 bases, and a span of 17 bases separates them. Results the study describes overall, beyond this receptor: The multiple sclerosis patient group was slightly younger than the control group. Multiple sclerosis patients had significantly lower normalized Chao1 diversity than controls, a result that suggests substantial peripheral T-cell clonal expansion. Strong co-clustering of samples prepared in the same batch was shown by direct clustering with F measure, prompting a batch-effect correction. Roughly 5 TRBV segments, including TRBV5-6, TRBV5-1 and TRBV20-1, were significantly more frequent in patients than controls.

The time point label, as the study defines it: second blood draw from one MS patient after hematopoietic stem cell transplantation. To demonstrate the VDJtools post-analysis software, TCR beta repertoires were profiled from the peripheral blood of about 13 young patients with multiple sclerosis. The multiple sclerosis patients were children and adolescents ranging in age from about 6 to 17 years. The library was prepared using PCR. TCRdb lists the instrument as Illumina HiSeq 2500. To reduce PCR and sequencing biases, unique molecular identifiers were built into the TCR beta cDNA libraries. Per 1 to 10 million input T cells, approximately 500,000 cDNA molecules were obtained, such that each molecule approximated one T cell. The patient libraries were prepared and sequenced using the same protocol as the earlier healthy control dataset. Samples belonging to the same batch were prepared together, multiplexed and sequenced on a shared HiSeq lane. The paper's processing steps were these. Raw barcoded reads were processed with MIGEC, and single-read molecular identifier groups were discarded before consensus assembly and CDR3 extraction. VDJtools was used for post-analysis of the clonotype tables, with diversity normalized by down-sampling every dataset to the smallest sample size. To correct batch-related cross-sample contamination, repertoire overlap clustering matched CDR3 amino acid sequences but not nucleotide sequences. Using fastp at Q25 and MiXCR, TCRdb reprocessed the public reads and kept productive beta chains. Rows are combined by CDR3 protein, so each entry shows the most common genes and DNA. TCRdb assigned the V and J calls; the authors' analysis was not used. For this sample the table gives over 150,000 distinct CDR3 sequences, of which 35% to 40% were detected only once. The top ten clonotypes cover under 30% of the sample.

The TCR was taken from a girl between 10 and 17 years old with multiple sclerosis. Donor details come from another sample of the same person, matched by shared clones. Sequences were derived from blood, sampled after autologous hematopoietic stem cell transplantation. This receptor chain uses TRBV5-1 and TRBJ1-4, with a tentative D gene TRBD1 over 5 matching bases. CDR3 region: CASSSGTANENEKLFF. At the DNA level, the sequence is TGCGCCAGCAGCTCCGGGACCGCGAACGAGAATGAAAAACTGTTTTTT.